This T cell receptor (beta chain) was recorded in a study of blood T cell repertoires in COVID-19. For the study at large: Both acute and convalescent COVID-19 samples were obtained from the United States, Italy and Spain. The analysed material was cDNA or gDNA that came from T cells, B-cell-depleted T cells, or PBMCs.

Generated by immunoSEQ multiplex PCR, the TCRdb table keeps only in-frame clones and is missing some. Counted here are fewer than 90,000 clones, more than 90% occurring once; the ten biggest clones make up about 4.5%. The CDR3 consists of 15 residues. Germline CDR1 and CDR2: LGHDT and YNNKEL (reference sequence). The trim removed 4 bases at V and 8 bases at J, leaving 10 bases unmatched. This receptor was obtained from a human donor with active COVID-19. The donor label of this sample is uncertain. What was sequenced was peripheral blood. This chain joins TRBV3-1 (or the pseudogene TRBV3-2) and TRBJ1-4, with TRBD1 matching 7 bases. The CDR3 nucleotides are TGTGCCAGCAGCCCCCGGGACAGTCTGGCCGAAAAACTGTTTTTT. This codes for CASSPRDSLAEKLFF.